These 14 T cell receptor beta chains share one sample of origin, sequenced in a study of cytomegalovirus exposure and HLA in healthy donors (dated by TCRdb to the late 2010s). Library preparation was by the immunoSEQ multiplex PCR assay. For the multiplex PCR, a mixture combining 60 forward primers for TCR Vbeta segments and 13 reverse primers for TCR Jbeta segments was used. TCRdb took this table from immuneACCESS and kept in-frame rearrangements with V and J called. Such tables lack part of the clones; where checked against another copy, unresolved V genes explain under half of the gap, and the rest is unexplained. In this sample the table shows around 100,000 clones, 78% of which occur a single time. The ten largest clones take up under 5% of the sample. Sequences were obtained from PBMCs. All receptors come from a male donor in good health and CMV-seropositive.

The chain couples TRBV28 to TRBJ1-1; D unresolved. The germline V gene encodes CDR1 MDHEN and CDR2 SYDVKM. The CDR3 is made up of 16 amino acids. V lost 2 bases, J lost 0 bases, and 13 bases lay in between. CDR3 loop: CASSLTDLVMNTEAFF. In nucleotides, the CDR3 is TGTGCCAGCAGTTTAACGGACTTAGTAATGAACACTGAAGCTTTCTTT.

This clone has only a few counts. This rearrangement joins TRBV25-1 to TRBJ2-1; a possible D gene is TRBD1 (5 bases). The length of the CDR3 is 11 residues. CDR1 and CDR2 (germline): MGHDK, SYGVNS. Trimming removed 2 bases from V and 10 bases from J, with 6 bases in between. In nucleotides, the CDR3 is TGTGCCAGCAGTGAACGACAGGAGCAGTTCTTC. It is translated as CASSERQEQFF.

The rearrangement links TRBV27 to TRBJ1-1; D unresolved. CDR1 is MNHEY and CDR2 is SMNVEV in the germline V gene (reference sequence). With 1 base removed from V and 1 base from J, the gap between germline ends came to 4 bases. The CDR3 runs to 13 residues. Here the CDR3 DNA reads TGTGCCAGCAGTTTATTCTCGAACACTGAAGCTTTCTTT. This gives the protein CASSLFSNTEAFF.

The rearrangement links TRBV9 to TRBJ1-3; a possible D gene is TRBD1 (6 bases). V lost 4 bases and J lost 2, with 16 bases in between. The CDR3 spans 16 residues. Per germline, CDR1 SGDLS and CDR2 YYNGEE. CDR3 in amino acids: CASSSPQGRAGNTIYF. The CDR3, as DNA: TGTGCCAGCAGCTCCCCTCAGGGGAGGGCTGGAAACACCATATATTTT.

The rearrangement uses TRBV28 and TRBJ1-1, with TRBD1 as a possible D gene (5 bases). The CDR3 is 15 residues long. The germline V and J ends were trimmed by 6 bases and 2 bases, with 16 bases remaining between them. CDR1 MDHEN and CDR2 SYDVKM come from the germline V gene. The CDR3 region is CASSRTGTRNTEAFF. In nucleotides, the CDR3 is TGTGCCAGCAGCCGAACAGGAACGAGAAACACTGAAGCTTTCTTT.

The chain links TRBV19 to TRBJ1-2, with a possible D match to TRBD1 (5 bases). This CDR3 spans 16 amino acids. Trimming took off 7 bases at V and 2 bases at J, with 20 bases between the two ends. In germline, CDR1 is LNHDA, CDR2 SQIVND (reference sequence). The CDR3 coding sequence is TGTGCCAGTACCCCTCAGGGACTGGGCCTAAACTATGGCTACACCTTC. This encodes CASTPQGLGLNYGYTF.

The chain employs TRBV5-1 and TRBJ2-3; a possible D gene is TRBD2 (6 bases). From germline, CDR1 is SGHRS and CDR2 YFSETQ. The CDR3 loop spans 12 amino acids. With 5 bases removed from V and 4 bases from J, the gap between germline ends came to 8 bases. The CDR3 sequence is CASREGSDTQYF. For the CDR3, the DNA is TGCGCCAGCAGGGAGGGGTCAGATACGCAGTATTTT.

This chain connects TRBV7-9 to TRBJ1-2; D unclear. Trimming left V 4 bases short and J 6 bases short, with 24 bases between. The CDR3 is 17 residues long. In germline, CDR1 is SEHNR, CDR2 FQNEAQ (reference sequence). The chain's CDR3 is CASSYSDYPDLSDGYTF. In nucleotides, the CDR3 is TGTGCCAGCAGCTACTCGGACTACCCGGACCTATCCGATGGCTACACCTTC.

The gene calls are TRBV18 and TRBJ2-7; TRBD2 aligns across 7 bases. Germline CDR1 reads KGHSH; CDR2 reads LQKENI. The trim removed 3 bases at V and 0 bases at J, leaving 5 bases unmatched. The CDR3 extends over 15 amino acids. CDR3 sequence reads: CASSPERDGSYEQYF. The DNA of the CDR3 is TGTGCCAGCTCACCCGAGCGGGACGGCTCCTACGAGCAGTACTTC.

The chain recombines TRBV28 with TRBJ2-1, with D possibly being TRBD2 (5 bases). CDR3 length equals 15 residues. V was cut by 3 bases and J by 3 bases, with 12 bases left in between. Germline CDR1 MDHEN, CDR2 SYDVKM. The CDR3 sequence: CASSFLLGNYNEQFF. In DNA form, the CDR3 reads TGTGCCAGCAGTTTCTTACTAGGAAACTACAATGAGCAGTTCTTC.

V gene TRBV25-1 combines with J gene TRBJ2-7; a weak D match, TRBD1 (6 bases). The CDR3 is 12 residues long. The germline CDR1 and CDR2 sequences are MGHDK and SYGVNS. V was cut by 1 base and J by 6 bases, with 7 bases left in between. The CDR3: CASSELGGEQYF. The CDR3 nucleotides read TGTGCCAGCAGTGAATTAGGGGGCGAGCAGTACTTC.

The sample holds one count of this clone. V usage is TRBV11-2 and J usage is TRBJ1-1; no firm D call. V was clipped by 1 base and J by 10 bases, with 7 bases between them. Germline CDR1 and CDR2: SGHAT and FQNNGV. The CDR3 sequence is 11 residues long. CDR3 sequence reads: CASSLGAPAFF. The CDR3 DNA follows: TGTGCCAGCAGCTTAGGGGCCCCAGCTTTCTTT. Full variable domain (remainder filled in from reference TRBV11-2 and TRBJ1-1): EAGVAQSPRYKIIEKRQSVAFWCNPISGHATLYWYQQILGQGPKLLIQFQNNGVVDDSQLPKDRFSAERLKGVDSTLKIQPAKLEDSAVYLCASSLGAPAFFGQGTRLTVV.

This clone appeared once. J is TRBJ1-4 and V is TRBV30, with D maybe TRBD1 (5 bases). V gave up 5 bases and J gave up 5 bases, with 12 bases separating them. The CDR3 runs to 13 residues. Germline lookup yields CDR1 GTSNPN and CDR2 SVGIG (reference sequence). The CDR3 region has the DNA TGTGCCTGGCAAGGGAGGGGAAATGAAAAACTGTTTTTT. Translated, it gives CAWQGRGNEKLFF. The variable domain in full, completed from reference TRBV30 and TRBJ1-4, reads SQTIHQWPATLVQPVGSPLSLECTVEGTSNPNLYWYRQAAGRGLQLLFYSVGIGQISSEVPQNLSASRPQDRQFILSSKKLLLSDSGFYLCAWQGRGNEKLFFGSGTQLSVL.

The chain uses TRBV9 and TRBJ2-5; the match to TRBD2 covers 11 bases. This CDR3 has 14 residues. V was pared by 7 bases and J by 2 bases, with 4 bases of the junction left unmatched. In germline, CDR1 is SGDLS, CDR2 YYNGEE. CDR3 region: CASGGLAVQETQYF. The DNA for the CDR3 is TGTGCCAGCGGGGGACTAGCGGTTCAAGAGACCCAGTACTTC. The variable domain in full, with the rest retrieved from reference TRBV9 and TRBJ2-5, is DSGVTQTPKHLITATGQRVTLRCSPRSGDLSVYWYQQSLDQGLQFLIQYYNGEERAKGNILERFSAQQFPDLHSELNLSSLELGDSALYFCASGGLAVQETQYFGPGTRLLVL.